This TCR beta chain comes out of a study of cytomegalovirus exposure and HLA in healthy donors. Primers for the PCR totalled 60 Vbeta and 13 Jbeta. This table comes from immunoSEQ multiplex PCR, and its TCRdb copy is limited to in-frame clones, with some not included. The sample lists roughly 200,000 clones, 77% occurring once. Germline V CDR1 and CDR2: SGHAT, FQNNGV. Trimming stripped 5 bases from V and 5 bases from J, with 20 bases between. The CDR3 has 16 amino acids. The chain has TRBV11-2 and TRBJ2-3, with a possible D match to TRBD1 (5 bases). The receptor's source is a woman aged 30 to 39 in good health and CMV-seropositive. Sequencing was done on a sample of PBMCs. CDR3 region: CASSQRQTLIVDTQYF. The CDR3 coding sequence is TGTGCCAGCAGCCAACGACAGACCCTCATCGTAGATACGCAGTATTTT.